One and the same sample provided the 10 T cell receptor beta chains below, sequenced in a study of blood T cell repertoires in COVID-19. Some clones are missing from TCRdb's copy, which holds only in-frame ones; the method was immunoSEQ multiplex PCR. The sample includes around 61,000 clones, under 90% of them seen just once. Sequenced material: peripheral blood. The origin of the receptors is a man aged 55-75 years with acute or convalescent COVID-19.

The chain carries TRBV4-1 and TRBJ1-6, with 11 bases lining up with TRBD1. J lost 10 bases, V lost 0 bases, and 2 bases had no gene match. The CDR3 has 15 residues. Germline loops: CDR1 MGHRA, CDR2 YSYEKL. CDR3 in DNA: TGCGCCAGCAGCCAAGAAGGGACAGGGGGGTCACCCCTCCACTTT. Protein: CASSQEGTGGSPLHF.

The CDR3 spells CASSQDGDRLGETQYF. The CDR3 DNA is TGCGCCAGCAGCCAAGATGGGGACAGGCTCGGAGAGACCCAGTACTTC. The gene calls are TRBV4-1 and TRBJ2-5, with 8 bases identical to TRBD1. With 0 bases clipped from V and 4 bases from J, the junction kept 7 bases outside the gene matches. The CDR3 loop spans 16 amino acids. Germline V CDR1 and CDR2: MGHRA, YSYEKL.

V gene TRBV18 combines with J gene TRBJ1-5; unclear D gene. Between the trimmed V and J ends, which lost 2 bases and 4 bases, there was a span of 6 bases. CDR3 length: 13 residues. Germline CDR1 is KGHSH and CDR2 is LQKENI. The CDR3 coding sequence is TGTGCCAGCTCACCAGAGTTGAATCAGCCCCAGCATTTT. Translated, it gives CASSPELNQPQHF.

The chain has TRBV25-1 and TRBJ2-2; D possibly corresponds to TRBD1 (5 bases). Germline lookup yields CDR1 MGHDK and CDR2 SYGVNS. Trimming cost V 1 base and J 1 base, with 7 bases left between them. The CDR3 is 15 residues long. CDR3 residues: CASSEWGGNTGELFF. The CDR3 DNA follows: TGTGCCAGCAGTGAATGGGGCGGGAACACCGGGGAGCTGTTTTTT.

The chain employs TRBV4-1 and TRBJ1-1; 7 bases are shared with TRBD1. The J segment lost 4 bases and the V segment lost 4 bases, leaving 9 bases of the junction unmatched. Germline CDR1 and CDR2: MGHRA and YSYEKL. This CDR3 spans 15 amino acids. DNA of the CDR3: TGCGCCAGCAGCCTCACTCAGGGGGTAAGCACTGAAGCTTTCTTT. It encodes CASSLTQGVSTEAFF.

The chain links TRBV5-6 to TRBJ2-3; 8 positions match TRBD2. Germline lookup yields CDR1 SGHDT and CDR2 YYEEEE. V gave up 0 bases and J gave up 0 bases; unmatched junction bases: 3. This CDR3 has 16 amino acids. The CDR3 sequence is CASSLASGYSTDTQYF. The CDR3 nucleotides read TGTGCCAGCAGCTTGGCTAGCGGGTATAGCACAGATACGCAGTATTTT. Full variable domain (missing parts from reference TRBV5-6 and TRBJ2-3): DAGVTQSPTHLIKTRGQQVTLRCSPKSGHDTVSWYQQALGQGPQFIFQYYEEEERQRGNFPDRFSGHQFPNYSSELNVNALLLGDSALYLCASSLASGYSTDTQYFGPGTRLTVL.

V usage is TRBV19 and J usage is TRBJ2-3; perhaps TRBD1 as D (6 bases). V gave up 5 bases and J gave up 2 bases, with 8 bases separating them. This CDR3 is built from 13 residues. CDR1 and CDR2 (germline): LNHDA, SQIVND (reference sequence). The CDR3 bases are TGTGCCAGTAGTCCAGGGGTCACAGATACGCAGTATTTT. Amino acid sequence: CASSPGVTDTQYF.

This clone occurred a few times. The chain links TRBV6-1 to TRBJ2-2, with 8 bases matching TRBD1. With V trimmed by 1 base and J by 5 bases, 3 bases remained unmatched. The V gene's germline CDR1 is MNHNS and CDR2 SASEGT. The CDR3 is 15 residues long. Written as DNA, the CDR3 is TGTGCCAGCAGTGAAGAAACAGGGGGAACCGGGGAGCTGTTTTTT. Translated: CASSEETGGTGELFF.

The gene calls are TRBV4-1 and TRBJ1-3, with 11 bases matching TRBD1. The CDR3 loop spans 15 amino acids. The germline gives CDR1 MGHRA, CDR2 YSYEKL. The junction had 6 bases not matched to a gene; V was cut back by 4 bases and J by 7 bases. CDR3 DNA: TGCGCCAGCAGCCTAGGGGGACAGGGGGGGAACACCATATATTTT. Its protein product is CASSLGGQGGNTIYF.

This clone appeared once. The rearrangement joins TRBV10-3 to TRBJ2-3; 7 bases are a match to TRBD2. Germline CDR1 is ENHRY and CDR2 is SYGVKD. Unmatched junction bases numbered 3, after V lost 10 bases and J lost 5 bases. The CDR3 has 11 residues. CDR3 protein: CARGRGDTQYF. The DNA for the CDR3 is TGTGCCAGGGGGAGGGGAGATACGCAGTATTTT.